The present T cell receptor (beta chain) was sequenced within a study of human T cells and chemical hapten exposure (dated by TCRdb to about 2021). About the full investigation: For sensitization, 2% DPC in acetone was applied to an approximately 2 cm by approximately 2 cm area of upper inner arm skin. Weekly therapeutic DPC doses were additionally applied to the scalp of patients throughout the roughly 26-week study period. Patch testing was performed on the upper back with Finn chambers containing 0.01% DPC, and the patch tests were scored after 6 days according to International Contact Dermatitis Research Group standards. Most of the patients in the cohort were female, and the cohort covered alopecia areata with under or over 50% scalp involvement, alopecia totalis and alopecia universalis. Libraries were pooled for sequencing, and per-sample TCR yields varied mainly because of small differences in library volumes within the pool. The study tracked peripheral blood TCR repertoire changes in vivo during primary and secondary sensitization to the hapten diphenylcyclopropenone (DPC) in alopecia patients. Patient blood was sampled pre-sensitization (week 0) and at 2, 6 and about 24 weeks after DPC sensitization. Roughly 30 alopecia patients provided blood for TCR sequencing at one to four time points (pre-sensitization, 2, 6 and 24 weeks).

General conclusions and limits of the study: The number of PT1 expanded TCRs positively correlated with patch test score, significant at thresholds 8, 16 and 32 but not 4. Because all patients had alopecia, a presumed autoimmune disease, the immune response of the patients might differ from that of healthy individuals. Repeated subsampling changed both the strength of the expansion versus patch-test correlation and the threshold at which the correlation became significant. No change with DPC sensitization was found in the number of TCRs above 1 in 1000 frequency, and no evidence of global repertoire structure alterations was found. Compared with pre-sensitization or healthy control sets, expanded TCRs formed significantly more large CDR3 similarity clusters, which is consistent with antigen-driven responses.

Libraries were made using RACE. TCRdb shows the sequencer as NextSeq 500. During library preparation, unique molecular identifiers were attached to individual cDNA molecules so that TCRs could be counted in a quantitative, reproducible way. Both TCR alpha and TCR beta chains were sequenced from each blood RNA sample. In the source study's methods: A median of about 89,000 TCRs per sample was observed, with a range of roughly 23,224 to 750,000. V, J and CDR3 annotation of the TCR reads was performed with the Decombinator software suite. Every sample was subsampled to the same number of TCRs (28,000) for the PS versus PT1 abundance plots. TCRs were defined as expanded if absent before sensitization and observed at least eight times at the 2-week time point. TCRdb trimmed public reads at Q25 via fastp, called clones via MiXCR and kept in-frame beta chains. Each CDR3 protein appears once, grouped with its most common genes and DNA. The V and J calls follow TCRdb's processing rather than the paper's. This sample has 100,000 or so distinct CDR3 sequences in its table, and 8% to 11% of those were observed once. 2.2% of the sample rests with the top ten.

According to the study, the label for this sample's time point signals: patch test 1, 2 weeks after DPC sensitization. The sample's treatment or condition label is to be understood as: therapeutic diphenylcyclopropenone sensitization with weekly scalp DPC. At each patch-test visit, blood was drawn before the patch test was applied. To be eligible, patients had to be aged 18 to 70, diagnosed with alopecia and judged suitable for DPC therapy, while pregnant patients were excluded. Total RNA was extracted from unfractionated whole blood collected in Tempus Blood RNA tubes. A remark on this clonotype: The target of this receptor is not known. The sample holds no much larger clone one base away, and base qualities are not on file.

The specimen was whole blood, collected in connection with sensitization to the hapten diphenylcyclopropenone (DPC). The TCR comes from a man aged 35-49 years with alopecia areata. Some clones in this sample may be carry-over from other donors' samples.

The CDR3 protein sequence reads: CASSLAAGANYGYTF. The DNA sequence reads TGTGCCAGCAGCTTGGCAGCCGGGGCGAACTATGGCTACACCTTC. The sequence links TRBV5-6 to TRBJ1-2; TRBD1 is possibly the D segment (5 matching bases). The CDR3 runs 15 residues from the cysteine to the phenylalanine. Solely the CDR3 DNA is kept, with 45 bases framed from the first base. Trimming takes 0 bases from V and 2 bases from J, and the germline ends sit 11 bases apart. CDR1 and CDR2 were assigned from the germline V gene as SGHDT and YYEEEE.